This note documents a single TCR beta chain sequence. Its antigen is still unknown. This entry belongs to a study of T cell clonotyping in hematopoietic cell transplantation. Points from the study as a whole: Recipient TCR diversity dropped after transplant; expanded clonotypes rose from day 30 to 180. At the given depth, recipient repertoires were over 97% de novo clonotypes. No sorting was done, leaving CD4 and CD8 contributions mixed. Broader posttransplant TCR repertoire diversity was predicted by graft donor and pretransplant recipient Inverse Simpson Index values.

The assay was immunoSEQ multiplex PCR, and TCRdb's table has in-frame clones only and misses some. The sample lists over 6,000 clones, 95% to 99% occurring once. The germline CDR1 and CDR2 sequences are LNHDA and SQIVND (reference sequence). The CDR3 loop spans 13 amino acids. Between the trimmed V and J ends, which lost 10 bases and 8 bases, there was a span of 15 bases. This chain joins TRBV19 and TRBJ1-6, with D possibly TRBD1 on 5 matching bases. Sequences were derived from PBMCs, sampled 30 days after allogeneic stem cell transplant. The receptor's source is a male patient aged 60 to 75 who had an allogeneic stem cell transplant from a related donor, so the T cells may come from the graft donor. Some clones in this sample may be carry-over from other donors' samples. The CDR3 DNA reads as TGTGCCACGGGGGGGGTAGTGGATTCACCCCTCCACTTT. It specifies CATGGVVDSPLHF.